Below, 27 T cell receptor beta chains from the same sample are listed, as sequenced in a study of shared clonotypes between healthy human individuals. The assay was immunoSEQ multiplex PCR, and TCRdb's table has in-frame clones only and misses some. The sample contains approximately 1.5 million clones, 95% to 99% of which appear only once. Sequencing was performed on naive CD4+ T cells sorted from blood. The subset here: CD45RA+ positively selected. These receptors were obtained from a man aged 25 to 40 in good health.

J is TRBJ1-2 and V is TRBV19; no definite D call. Germline values: CDR1 LNHDA, CDR2 SQIVND (reference sequence). The CDR3 extends over 15 amino acids. V lost 3 bases and J lost 3, with 14 bases in between. CDR3 nucleotide sequence: TGTGCCAGTAGTATCCAGACCGCGGGTGACTATGGCTACACCTTC. Amino acid sequence: CASSIQTAGDYGYTF.

This clone was recorded only once. The chain combines TRBV9 with TRBJ2-2; no clear D. The CDR3 sequence is 15 residues long. The V gene lost 4 bases and the J gene lost 0 bases, with 10 bases spanning the gap. Germline CDR1 and CDR2: SGDLS and YYNGEE. The CDR3 DNA reads as TGTGCCAGCAGCCCAAGGAGAGCGAACACCGGGGAGCTGTTTTTT. The encoded protein is CASSPRRANTGELFF. The full variable domain, rest sourced from reference TRBV9 and TRBJ2-2, is DSGVTQTPKHLITATGQRVTLRCSPRSGDLSVYWYQQSLDQGLQFLIQYYNGEERAKGNILERFSAQQFPDLHSELNLSSLELGDSALYFCASSPRRANTGELFFGEGSRLTVL.

The CDR3 region has the DNA TGTGCCAGCAGCGTGTCAGGGGGGCTCACTGAAGCTTTCTTT. It encodes CASSVSGGLTEAFF. The genes are TRBV9 and TRBJ1-1, with TRBD1 matching 7 bases. The CDR3 has 14 residues. Germline CDR1 reads SGDLS; CDR2 reads YYNGEE. The trim removed 2 bases at V and 4 bases at J, leaving 5 bases unmatched. Full variable domain (outside the CDR3, taken from reference TRBV9 and TRBJ1-1): DSGVTQTPKHLITATGQRVTLRCSPRSGDLSVYWYQQSLDQGLQFLIQYYNGEERAKGNILERFSAQQFPDLHSELNLSSLELGDSALYFCASSVSGGLTEAFFGQGTRLTVV.

The chain employs TRBV10-2 and TRBJ2-7, with 7 bases that match TRBD1. The CDR3 has 13 residues. V lost 6 bases, J lost 2 bases, and 4 bases stayed unmatched. Per the germline V gene, CDR1 is WSHSY and CDR2 is SAAADI. CDR3: CASRQGPAYEQYF. In DNA form, the CDR3 reads TGCGCCAGCAGACAGGGGCCTGCCTACGAGCAGTACTTC.

V gene TRBV27 combines with J gene TRBJ2-3, with D perhaps matching TRBD1 or TRBD2 (5 bases each). Trimming left V 6 bases short and J 1 base short, with 32 bases between. Germline assignment: CDR1 MNHEY and CDR2 SMNVEV (reference sequence). The CDR3 length is 21 residues. This chain's CDR3 is CASRRRPRDGFLLEGTDTQYF. CDR3 DNA: TGTGCCAGCAGACGACGGCCCCGGGACGGATTTTTGCTAGAGGGCACAGATACGCAGTATTTT.

The rearrangement uses TRBV6-6 and TRBJ2-1, with D possibly being TRBD1 (6 bases). The CDR3 length is 15 residues. Germline values: CDR1 MNHNY, CDR2 SVGAGI (reference sequence). V was shortened by 5 bases and J by 3 bases, with 14 bases between the two germline ends. For the CDR3, the DNA is TGTGCCAGCAGTGACACAGGGCACAACTACAATGAGCAGTTCTTC. Translation: CASSDTGHNYNEQFF.

The rearrangement uses TRBV28 and TRBJ2-7, with D unclear. The germline V gene has CDR1 MDHEN and CDR2 SYDVKM. V lost 7 bases, J lost 2 bases, and 9 bases lay in between. This CDR3 spans 12 amino acids. This chain's CDR3 is CASTFGPYEQYF. The CDR3 nucleotides read TGTGCCAGCACCTTCGGCCCCTACGAGCAGTACTTC.

This clone was recorded once. This chain uses TRBV9 with TRBJ2-7; D possibly matches TRBD1 or TRBD2 (5 bases each). CDR3 length: 14 residues. The V and J ends lost 0 bases and 6 bases respectively, with 13 bases between them. CDR1 is SGDLS, CDR2 YYNGEE, per germline. CDR3 coding DNA: TGTGCCAGCAGCGTAGTGGCAGGGAGCGTCGAGCAGTACTTC. Protein product: CASSVVAGSVEQYF.

This clone was observed a single time. J is TRBJ2-2 and V is TRBV5-1; 7 positions match TRBD1. The junction had 8 bases not matched to a gene; V was cut back by 2 bases and J by 1 base. This CDR3 is 17 amino acids long. The germline V gene encodes CDR1 SGHRS and CDR2 YFSETQ. DNA of the CDR3: TGCGCCAGCAGCTTTACCGACAGGGCTCTGAACACCGGGGAGCTGTTTTTT. Amino acid sequence: CASSFTDRALNTGELFF. Full variable domain (rest looked up from reference TRBV5-1 and TRBJ2-2): KAGVTQTPRYLIKTRGQQVTLSCSPISGHRSVSWYQQTPGQGLQFLFEYFSETQRNKGNFPGRFSGRQFSNSRSEMNVSTLELGDSALYLCASSFTDRALNTGELFFGEGSRLTVL.

The chain recombines TRBV7-8 with TRBJ2-2; D is unclear. Germline V gene lookup returns CDR1 SGHVS and CDR2 FQNEAQ. The CDR3 is 14 residues long. V was trimmed by 5 bases and J by 5 bases, leaving 12 bases between them. CDR3 bases: TGTGCCAGCAGCGTAGGAAGAAAAACCGGGGAGCTGTTTTTT. Its translation: CASSVGRKTGELFF.

This chain links TRBV9 with TRBJ2-7; D gene unclear. The germline V gene has CDR1 SGDLS and CDR2 YYNGEE. The CDR3 extends over 18 amino acids. V was trimmed by 0 bases and J by 2 bases, leaving 21 bases between them. CDR3 bases: TGTGCCAGCAGCGTAGCTCATCGTCCCCCGAAGTGCACCTACGAGCAGTACTTC. Residues: CASSVAHRPPKCTYEQYF.

As regards this clone: Other DNA sequences in this specimen translate into the identical CDR3. The chain links TRBV5-4 to TRBJ2-1; 10 positions match TRBD2. V lost 4 bases to trimming and J lost 8 bases; unmatched junction nucleotides: 3. This CDR3 comprises 13 residues. In germline, CDR1 is SGHNT, CDR2 YYREEE (reference sequence). The CDR3 protein is CASSGTSADEQFF. The CDR3 nucleotides read TGTGCCAGCAGCGGGACTAGCGCCGATGAGCAGTTCTTC.

This clone appeared once. The chain is built from TRBV7-9 and TRBJ2-2, with TRBD2 identical over 8 bases. There are 16 residues in the CDR3. V gave up 5 bases and J gave up 5 bases; unmatched junction bases: 10. The germline CDR1 and CDR2 sequences are SEHNR and FQNEAQ (reference sequence). CDR3 protein: CASSPTGGARTGELFF. CDR3 in DNA: TGTGCCAGCAGCCCCACCGGGGGGGCGCGGACCGGGGAGCTGTTTTTT.

The chain recombines TRBV2 with TRBJ1-5, with a tentative D call TRBD1 (5 bases). The germline V and J ends were trimmed by 3 bases and 3 bases, with 12 bases remaining between them. CDR1 is SNHLY, CDR2 FYNNEI, per germline. The CDR3 is 15 amino acids. The CDR3 here is CASSDLGANNQPQHF. CDR3 in DNA: TGTGCCAGCAGTGACCTAGGGGCGAACAATCAGCCCCAGCATTTT.

A note on this clone: Other DNA sequences in the sample encode the same CDR3. The chain employs TRBV7-9 and TRBJ2-3; D gene unclear. V was trimmed by 0 bases and J by 6 bases, leaving 7 bases between them. Germline CDR1 and CDR2: SEHNR and FQNEAQ (reference sequence). The CDR3 runs to 13 residues. The CDR3 protein is CASSLAGADTQYF. For the CDR3, the DNA is TGTGCCAGCAGCTTAGCCGGTGCGGATACGCAGTATTTT.

The V call is TRBV6-6, the J call TRBJ1-5, with D maybe TRBD1 (6 bases). V gave up 0 bases and J gave up 2 bases, with 11 bases separating them. The CDR3 consists of 16 residues. Germline V gives CDR1 MNHNY, CDR2 SVGAGI (reference sequence). The CDR3 DNA reads TGTGCCAGCAGTTACTCGAGGGGGAAGGGCAATCAGCCCCAGCATTTT. Protein: CASSYSRGKGNQPQHF.

This rearrangement joins TRBV9 to TRBJ2-7; 11 bases agree with TRBD2. The CDR3 has 16 amino acids. Germline-derived CDR1 and CDR2 are SGDLS and YYNGEE. The J segment lost 2 bases and the V segment lost 2 bases, leaving 6 bases of the junction unmatched. CDR3 protein: CASSVGTSGEPYEQYF. The CDR3 region has the DNA TGTGCCAGCAGCGTGGGGACTAGCGGAGAGCCCTACGAGCAGTACTTC.

The chain carries TRBV27 and TRBJ2-1; 10 nucleotides agree with TRBD1. Germline CDR1 MNHEY, CDR2 SMNVEV (reference sequence). V shed 7 bases, J shed 7 bases, and the junction held 10 bases outside the gene matches. This CDR3 is built from 15 residues. CDR3 region: CASNRGQGVSNEQFF. CDR3 sequence (DNA): TGTGCCAGCAACCGTGGACAGGGGGTGTCGAATGAGCAGTTCTTC.

V is TRBV9 and J is TRBJ2-1, with TRBD2 identical over 7 bases. This CDR3 contains 13 residues. V was clipped by 3 bases and J by 12 bases; unmatched bases: 9. Germline V gene lookup returns CDR1 SGDLS and CDR2 YYNGEE. In nucleotides, the CDR3 is TGTGCCAGCAGCGCAAGTCTGTCGGGGGGGCAGTTCTTC. Translating it yields CASSASLSGGQFF.

This clone was picked up one time. The V gene is TRBV6-1, the J gene TRBJ2-1; 8 positions agree with TRBD2. The CDR3 extends over 15 amino acids. Germline CDR1 and CDR2: MNHNS and SASEGT. The V segment lost 3 bases and the J segment 8 bases; nucleotides outside the gene matches: 9. The CDR3 reads CASSDGRLAYHEQFF. For the CDR3, the DNA is TGTGCCAGCAGTGATGGGAGACTAGCGTACCATGAGCAGTTCTTC.

This clone was found once. The V and J genes are TRBV5-1 and TRBJ1-1; D is undetermined. V lost 2 bases to trimming and J lost 1 base, with 9 bases between them. Germline CDR1 and CDR2: SGHRS and YFSETQ. The CDR3 sequence is 14 residues long. This CDR3 is CASSLFPGNTEAFF. As DNA, the CDR3 is TGCGCCAGCAGCTTATTCCCGGGGAACACTGAAGCTTTCTTT.

The chain has TRBV19 and TRBJ2-2; no definite D call. CDR3 length: 15 residues. V lost 7 bases and J lost 6, with 18 bases in between. Per germline, CDR1 LNHDA and CDR2 SQIVND (reference sequence). The CDR3 protein is CASTLQMNSAGELFF. Here the CDR3 DNA reads TGTGCCAGTACCCTGCAGATGAATTCAGCCGGGGAGCTGTTTTTT.

This chain links TRBV6-6 with TRBJ1-4, with TRBD1 as a possible D gene (5 bases). V was trimmed by 6 bases and J by 3 bases, leaving 14 bases between them. CDR3 size: 15 residues. CDR1 is MNHNY, CDR2 SVGAGI, per germline (reference sequence). The CDR3 region has the DNA TGTGCCAGCAGACGGGACGGGGCGCCTAATGAAAAACTGTTTTTT. The encoded protein is CASRRDGAPNEKLFF.

The V and J genes are TRBV11-3 and TRBJ1-1; D remains unclear. The CDR3 consists of 14 residues. Per the germline V gene, CDR1 is SGHNT and CDR2 is YENEEA. V was clipped by 0 bases and J by 3 bases, with 8 bases between them. The CDR3 region has the DNA TGTGCCAGCAGCTTAGACAGTACTGACACTGAAGCTTTCTTT. Its translation: CASSLDSTDTEAFF.

The chain uses TRBV18 and TRBJ2-1, with D perhaps TRBD1 or TRBD2 (5 bases each). CDR3 length: 15 amino acids. Germline CDR1 is KGHSH and CDR2 is LQKENI. Trimming stripped 10 bases from V and 0 bases from J, with 16 bases between. CDR3 nucleotides: TGTGCCACGGAAGGGGCGGGTAGCTCCTACAATGAGCAGTTCTTC. Amino acid sequence: CATEGAGSSYNEQFF.

This chain uses TRBV11-2 with TRBJ1-2; tentatively, D is TRBD1 (6 bases). This CDR3 has 16 amino acids. Trimming took 2 bases from V and 1 from J, leaving 14 bases between them. CDR1 SGHAT and CDR2 FQNNGV come from the germline V gene. This chain's CDR3 is CASSLIGGEVNYGYTF. Here the CDR3 DNA reads TGTGCCAGCAGCTTAATCGGGGGCGAGGTTAACTATGGCTACACCTTC.

In its sample, this clone was seen once. The chain has TRBV5-1 and TRBJ2-5; tentatively, D is TRBD2 (6 bases). Per the germline V gene, CDR1 is SGHRS and CDR2 is YFSETQ. With 6 bases removed from V and 0 bases from J, the gap between germline ends came to 12 bases. The CDR3 has 14 amino acids. The DNA of the CDR3 is TGCGCCAGCACCCTGGGGGGTAACCAAGAGACCCAGTACTTC. Its protein is CASTLGGNQETQYF.